The clone carrying this T cell receptor beta chain has a count of ten or more. The antigen is not known. CDR1 is DFQATT and CDR2 is SNEGSKA in the germline V gene (reference sequence). The CDR3 totals 11 residues. Trimming shortened V by 5 bases and J by 4 bases, and 8 bases separated the two germline ends. These data are taken from a study of CD8 T cells in ankylosing spondylitis. Findings and caveats of the study: It appeared that ankylosing spondylitis blood was characterized by a TCR beta motif of under ten highly homologous variants. Disease-linked clones bore a CD8+ phenotype and were relatively rare in peripheral blood.

The authors made TCR beta libraries by quantitative 5'-RACE with molecular barcodes. TCRdb reanalysed the 5' RACE reads using MiXCR and keeps one entry per CDR3 protein. The sample has 130,000 or so distinct CDR3 sequences; about 7% are singletons. The sequence came from a male donor with ankylosing spondylitis or in good health (not recorded which). Specimen: blood, either unsorted or a sorted T cell fraction (not recorded which). This chain uses TRBV20-1 with TRBJ2-5, with no clear D. In DNA, the CDR3 is TGCAGTGCTTGGGCAGGAGAGACCCAGTACTTC. This sequence encodes CSAWAGETQYF.